Below, 14 T cell receptor beta chains from the same sample are listed, as sequenced in a study of breast tumors, draining lymph nodes, adjacent tissues. Breast cancer patients provided tissue from their axillary draining lymph nodes. Via MiXCR, TCRdb re-called the multiplex PCR reads, giving one row per CDR3 protein. The sample yields 65,000 to 80,000 distinct CDR3 sequences, about 21% seen once. The material sequenced was axillary lymph node tissue. These receptors came from a female donor with breast cancer. Some clones in this sample may be carry-over from other donors' samples.

This clonotype was seen repeatedly, ten times or more. The chain employs TRBV6-6 and TRBJ1-6; D is unclear. Germline V gene sequence: CDR1 MNHNY, CDR2 SVGAGI (reference sequence). The CDR3 runs to 14 residues. V was shortened by 5 bases and J by 7 bases, with 12 bases between the two germline ends. The CDR3 coding sequence is TGTGCCAGCAGTATGACAATGAAGAATTCACCCCTCCACTTT. Amino acids: CASSMTMKNSPLHF.

This clonotype showed up many times. The gene calls are TRBV10-2 and TRBJ2-5, with 8 bases fitting TRBD2. There are 14 residues in the CDR3. Germline CDR1 WSHSY, CDR2 SAAADI. V was clipped by 8 bases and J by 8 bases; unmatched bases: 13. In DNA, the CDR3 is TGCGCCAGCGGGATGGTGAGCGGGAGCGCTACCCAGTACTTC. Translating it yields CASGMVSGSATQYF.

There are many counts of this clonotype. As DNA, the CDR3 is TGTGCCACCAGCAGTTGGACAGAGATCCAAGAGACCCAGTACTTC. Encoded protein: CATSSWTEIQETQYF. The chain uses TRBV15 and TRBJ2-5; maybe TRBD1 (6 bases). The V gene's germline CDR1 is LNHNV and CDR2 YYDKDF (reference sequence). The CDR3 has 15 residues. Between the trimmed V and J ends, which lost 3 bases and 1 base, there was a span of 12 bases.

Concerning this clonotype: A read error may explain this, as a much larger clone is one base away. V gene TRBV19 combines with J gene TRBJ2-3; D perhaps matches TRBD1 (5 bases). The end of the DNA aligns better with TRBJ1-5, so the J call may be wrong. The CDR3 loop spans 15 amino acids. Germline CDR1 is LNHDA and CDR2 is SQIVND (reference sequence). The CDR3 spells CASSIRGASTDTQHF. CDR3 nucleotide sequence: TGTGCCAGTAGTATAAGAGGGGCTAGCACAGATACGCAGCATTTT.

In its sample, this clonotype was seen a few times. J is TRBJ2-3 and V is TRBV3-1; 7 positions agree with TRBD2. The CDR3 length is 16 residues. Trimming at V came to 1 base and at J to 0 bases, leaving 4 bases not matched to a gene. Germline CDR1 and CDR2: LGHDT and YNNKEL (reference sequence). The CDR3 protein is CASSQVFSGSTDTQYF. The CDR3 nucleotides read TGTGCCAGCAGCCAAGTCTTTAGCGGGAGCACAGATACGCAGTATTTT.

This chain connects TRBV27 to TRBJ1-6, with 7 bases fitting TRBD1. Germline values: CDR1 MNHEY, CDR2 SMNVEV (reference sequence). J gave up 7 bases and V 2 bases, and 11 bases lay outside the gene matches. The CDR3 extends over 17 amino acids. Here the CDR3 DNA reads TGTGCCAGCAGTTTAGACAGGGCCACCGTCCCCAATTCACCCCTCCACTTT. As protein: CASSLDRATVPNSPLHF.

This clonotype occurred once. Just one base apart from a much larger clone, this may be a read error. This rearrangement joins TRBV5-6 to TRBJ2-1, with a weak D call TRBD2 (5 bases). V dropped 1 base and J dropped 8 bases, with 16 bases sitting between them. The CDR3 is 15 amino acids. Looked up from germline, CDR1 is SGHDT and CDR2 is YYEEEE. For the CDR3, the DNA is TGTGCCAGCAGCTTGTACCCTAGCACAGTCTATGAGCAGTTCTTC. Protein sequence: CASSLYPSTVYEQFF. The complete variable domain, with remaining parts taken from reference TRBV5-6 and TRBJ2-1, reads DAGVTQSPTHLIKTRGQQVTLRCSPKSGHDTVSWYQQALGQGPQFIFQYYEEEERQRGNFPDRFSGHQFPNYSSELNVNALLLGDSALYLCASSLYPSTVYEQFFGPGTRLTVL.

This clonotype was recorded at least ten times. The V call is TRBV20-1, the J call TRBJ2-5, with TRBD2 matching 8 bases. The CDR3 covers 15 residues. The germline CDR1 and CDR2 sequences are DFQATT and SNEGSKA (reference sequence). The trim removed 0 bases at V and 4 bases at J, leaving 7 bases unmatched. The DNA of the CDR3 is TGCAGTGCTAGAGATCGCGTGGCGGGAGGAGAGACCCAGTACTTC. It specifies CSARDRVAGGETQYF.

This clonotype appeared many times. The gene calls are TRBV19 and TRBJ2-6, with D possibly matching TRBD1 (6 bases). The germline gives CDR1 LNHDA, CDR2 SQIVND (reference sequence). Trimming took 3 bases from V and 2 from J, leaving 8 bases between them. The CDR3 is 15 residues long. The CDR3: CASSITGTGANVLTF. The CDR3 DNA is TGTGCCAGTAGTATCACAGGGACTGGGGCCAACGTCCTGACTTTC.

This clonotype has at least ten counts. The rearrangement links TRBV6-2 or TRBV6-3 to TRBJ2-2; 9 bases align to TRBD1. Germline assignment: CDR1 MNHEY and CDR2 SVGEGT. CDR3 size: 16 residues. V was clipped by 5 bases and J by 4 bases; unmatched bases: 8. This CDR3 reads CASSHLGTGSTGELFF. DNA for the CDR3: TGTGCCAGCAGTCACCTCGGGACAGGGTCCACCGGGGAGCTGTTTTTT.

Many counts were recorded for this clonotype. This chain links TRBV5-8 with TRBJ2-1; the match to TRBD2 covers 9 bases. V gave up 0 bases and J gave up 5 bases; unmatched junction bases: 6. The CDR3 totals 16 residues. Per the germline V gene, CDR1 is SGHTS and CDR2 is YDEGEE. CDR3 residues: CASSLEASGAHNEQFF. CDR3 coding DNA: TGTGCCAGCAGCTTGGAAGCTAGCGGGGCTCACAATGAGCAGTTCTTC.

This clonotype was counted ten times or more. The chain links TRBV27 to TRBJ2-5; D is possibly TRBD2 (5 bases). The germline V gene encodes CDR1 MNHEY and CDR2 SMNVEV (reference sequence). The CDR3 has 15 residues. Deletions cut 0 bases from V and 5 bases from J, with 13 bases between. In DNA, the CDR3 is TGTGCCAGCAGTTTATCATCATCGGGGTACGAGACCCAGTACTTC. It yields the protein CASSLSSSGYETQYF.

This clonotype was picked up many times. This rearrangement joins TRBV4-3 to TRBJ2-7; D perhaps matches TRBD1 (6 bases). The V gene lost 0 bases and the J gene lost 1 base, with 13 bases spanning the gap. CDR3 length: 16 amino acids. Germline CDR1 is LGHNA and CDR2 is YSLEER. This CDR3 is CASSQEAGTRSYEQYF. The CDR3, as DNA: TGCGCCAGCAGCCAAGAGGCCGGGACACGGTCCTACGAGCAGTACTTC.

This clonotype was observed many times. The V and J genes are TRBV6-5 and TRBJ1-6, with TRBD1 matching 7 bases. The CDR3 has 16 amino acids. CDR1 is MNHEY and CDR2 is SVGAGI in the germline V gene. Unmatched junction bases numbered 10, after V lost 5 bases and J lost 6 bases. CDR3 amino acids: CASSPRGGQPNSPLHF. The CDR3 DNA follows: TGTGCCAGCAGTCCCAGAGGGGGACAGCCTAATTCACCCCTCCACTTT.